What follows is one T cell receptor (beta chain) and its context. How the authors handled the data: Estimated nucleated cell counts came from reference gene primer amplification. Sequencing used immunoSEQ multiplex PCR; TCRdb keeps in-frame clones, though not all of them. V, J and clone size are taken as reported in that table, and D and trimming were inferred from the DNA itself. This table has roughly 100,000 clones, around 88% appearing once. This record comes from a study of blood T cell repertoires in COVID-19. Turning to the study itself: The origin of the acute and convalescent COVID-19 samples was the United States, Italy and Spain. Sources were T cells, B-cell-depleted T cells, or PBMCs; the material itself was cDNA or gDNA.

This sequence originates from a woman aged 65 to 85 with acute or convalescent COVID-19. Sequenced sample: peripheral blood.

CDR3 sequence reads: CASSLSTTNEKLFF. The CDR3 DNA sequence: TGTGCCAGCAGCTTAAGCACCACTAATGAAAAACTGTTTTTT. The chain carries TRBV5-4 and TRBJ1-4; D unclear. This CDR3 is built from 14 residues. The germline V and J ends were trimmed by 2 bases and 2 bases, with 7 bases remaining between them. CDR1 and CDR2 from the germline V gene are SGHNT and YYREEE (reference sequence).